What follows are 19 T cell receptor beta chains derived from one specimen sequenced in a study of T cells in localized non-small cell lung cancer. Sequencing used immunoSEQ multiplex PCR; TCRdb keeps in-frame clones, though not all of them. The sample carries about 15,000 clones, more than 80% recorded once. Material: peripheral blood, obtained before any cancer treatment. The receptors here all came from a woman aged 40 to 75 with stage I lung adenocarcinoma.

This CDR3 reads CASSLNPDYEQYF. The CDR3 DNA sequence: TGTGCCAGCAGCTTGAACCCAGACTACGAGCAGTACTTC. The J gene is TRBJ2-7, the V gene TRBV5-4; no definite D call. Trimming took off 1 base at V and 3 bases at J, with 8 bases between the two ends. Germline CDR1 and CDR2: SGHNT and YYREEE (reference sequence). The CDR3 covers 13 residues.

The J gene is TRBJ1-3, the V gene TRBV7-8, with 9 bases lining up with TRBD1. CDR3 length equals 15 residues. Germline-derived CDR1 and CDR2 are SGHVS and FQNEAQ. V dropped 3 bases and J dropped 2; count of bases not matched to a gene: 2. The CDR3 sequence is CASSFRTGAGNTIYF. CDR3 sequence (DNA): TGTGCCAGCAGCTTCCGGACAGGGGCTGGAAACACCATATATTTT.

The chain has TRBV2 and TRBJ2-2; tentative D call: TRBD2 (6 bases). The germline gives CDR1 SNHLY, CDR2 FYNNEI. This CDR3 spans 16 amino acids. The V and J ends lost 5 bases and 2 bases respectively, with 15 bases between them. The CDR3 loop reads CASSNNRDFNTGELFF. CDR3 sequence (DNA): TGTGCCAGCAGTAATAACCGGGACTTTAACACCGGGGAGCTGTTTTTT.

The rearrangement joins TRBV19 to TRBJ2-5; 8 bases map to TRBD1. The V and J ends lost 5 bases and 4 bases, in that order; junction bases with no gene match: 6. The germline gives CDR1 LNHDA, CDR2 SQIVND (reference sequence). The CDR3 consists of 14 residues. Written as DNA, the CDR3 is TGTGCCAGTAGTCTTCACAGGGGGAGAGAGACCCAGTACTTC. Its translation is CASSLHRGRETQYF.

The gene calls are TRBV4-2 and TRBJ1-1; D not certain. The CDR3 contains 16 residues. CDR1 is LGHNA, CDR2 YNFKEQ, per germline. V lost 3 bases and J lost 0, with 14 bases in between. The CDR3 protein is CASSQTSGSVNTEAFF. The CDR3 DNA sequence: TGTGCCAGCAGCCAGACTAGTGGGAGCGTGAACACTGAAGCTTTCTTT.

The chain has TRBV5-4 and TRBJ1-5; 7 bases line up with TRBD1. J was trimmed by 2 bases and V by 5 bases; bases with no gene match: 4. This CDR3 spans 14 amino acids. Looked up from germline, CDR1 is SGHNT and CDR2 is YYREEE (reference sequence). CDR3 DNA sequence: TGTGCCAGCAGTCGCGACAGGGGCAATCAGCCCCAGCATTTT. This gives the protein CASSRDRGNQPQHF.

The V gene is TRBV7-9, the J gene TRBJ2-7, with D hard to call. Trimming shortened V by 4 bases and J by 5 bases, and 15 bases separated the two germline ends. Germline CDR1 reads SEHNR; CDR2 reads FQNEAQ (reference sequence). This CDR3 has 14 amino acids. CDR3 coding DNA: TGTGCCAGCAGCTACTCTCAGTCGGCCCACGAGCAGTACTTC. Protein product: CASSYSQSAHEQYF.

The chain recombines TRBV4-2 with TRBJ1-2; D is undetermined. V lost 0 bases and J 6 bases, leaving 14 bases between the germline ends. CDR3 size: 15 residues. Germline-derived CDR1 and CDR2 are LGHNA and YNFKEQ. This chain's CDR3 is CASSQEALEDDGYTF. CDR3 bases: TGTGCCAGCAGCCAAGAGGCCTTGGAGGACGATGGCTACACCTTC.

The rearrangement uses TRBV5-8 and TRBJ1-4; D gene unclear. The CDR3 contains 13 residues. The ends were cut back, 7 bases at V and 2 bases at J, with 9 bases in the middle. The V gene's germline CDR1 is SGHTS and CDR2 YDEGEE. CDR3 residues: CASGLPTNEKLFF. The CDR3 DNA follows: TGTGCCAGCGGACTTCCGACTAATGAAAAACTGTTTTTT.

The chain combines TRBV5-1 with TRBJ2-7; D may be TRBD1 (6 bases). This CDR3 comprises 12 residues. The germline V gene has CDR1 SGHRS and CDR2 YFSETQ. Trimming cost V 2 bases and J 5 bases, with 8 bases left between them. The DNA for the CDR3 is TGCGCCAGCAGCTTCGGACAGCACGAGCAGTACTTC. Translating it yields CASSFGQHEQYF.

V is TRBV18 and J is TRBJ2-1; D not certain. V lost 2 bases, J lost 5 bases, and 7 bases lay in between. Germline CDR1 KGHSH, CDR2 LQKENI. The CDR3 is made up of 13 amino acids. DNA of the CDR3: TGTGCCAGCTCACCAGGGAACAACAATGAGCAGTTCTTC. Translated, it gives CASSPGNNNEQFF.

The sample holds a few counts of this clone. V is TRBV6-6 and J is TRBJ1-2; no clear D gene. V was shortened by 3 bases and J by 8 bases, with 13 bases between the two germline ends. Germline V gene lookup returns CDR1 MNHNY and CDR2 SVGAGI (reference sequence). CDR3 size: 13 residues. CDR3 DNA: TGTGCCAGCAGTTATGGTGTACATCAGGGCTACACCTTC. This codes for CASSYGVHQGYTF.

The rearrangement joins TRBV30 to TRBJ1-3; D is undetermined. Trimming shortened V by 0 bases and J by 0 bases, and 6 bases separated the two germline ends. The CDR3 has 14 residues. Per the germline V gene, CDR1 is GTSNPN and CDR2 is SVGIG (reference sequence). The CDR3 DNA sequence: TGTGCCTGGAGTGTAGAAGCCTCTGGAAACACCATATATTTT. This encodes CAWSVEASGNTIYF.

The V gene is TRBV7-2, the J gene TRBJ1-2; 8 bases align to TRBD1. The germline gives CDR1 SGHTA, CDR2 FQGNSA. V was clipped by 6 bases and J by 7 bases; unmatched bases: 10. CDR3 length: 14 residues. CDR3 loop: CASRAGGANFGYTF. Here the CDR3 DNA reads TGTGCCAGCAGGGCAGGGGGCGCAAATTTTGGCTACACCTTC. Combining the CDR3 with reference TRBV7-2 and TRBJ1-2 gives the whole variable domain GAGVSQSPSNKVTEKGKDVELRCDPISGHTALYWYRQSLGQGLEFLIYFQGNSAPDKSGLPSDRFSAERTGGSVSTLTIQRTQQEDSAVYLCASRAGGANFGYTFGSGTRLTVV.

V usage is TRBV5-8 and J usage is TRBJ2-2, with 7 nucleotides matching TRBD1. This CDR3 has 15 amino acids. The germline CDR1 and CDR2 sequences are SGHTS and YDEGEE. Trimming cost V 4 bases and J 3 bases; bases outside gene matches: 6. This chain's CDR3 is CASSGGQKYTGELFF. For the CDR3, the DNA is TGTGCCAGCAGCGGGGGACAGAAATACACCGGGGAGCTGTTTTTT.

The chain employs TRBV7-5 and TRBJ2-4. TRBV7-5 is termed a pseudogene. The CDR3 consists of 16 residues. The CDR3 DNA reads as TGTGCCAGCAGCCCCTCAACGACTGGGGGTCGAAACATTCAGTACTTC. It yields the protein CASSPSTTGGRNIQYF.

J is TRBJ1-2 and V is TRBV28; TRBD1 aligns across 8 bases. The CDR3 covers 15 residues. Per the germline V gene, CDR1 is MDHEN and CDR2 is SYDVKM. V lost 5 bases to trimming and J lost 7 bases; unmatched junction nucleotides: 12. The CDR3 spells CASSTPGGASSGYTF. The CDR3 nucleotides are TGTGCCAGCAGTACTCCAGGGGGCGCAAGCTCTGGCTACACCTTC.

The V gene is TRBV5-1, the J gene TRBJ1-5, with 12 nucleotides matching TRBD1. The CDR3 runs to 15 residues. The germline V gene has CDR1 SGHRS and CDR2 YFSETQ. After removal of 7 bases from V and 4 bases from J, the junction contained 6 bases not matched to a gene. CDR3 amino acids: CASRSGQGANQPQHF. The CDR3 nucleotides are TGCGCCAGCCGCTCGGGACAGGGGGCGAATCAGCCCCAGCATTTT.

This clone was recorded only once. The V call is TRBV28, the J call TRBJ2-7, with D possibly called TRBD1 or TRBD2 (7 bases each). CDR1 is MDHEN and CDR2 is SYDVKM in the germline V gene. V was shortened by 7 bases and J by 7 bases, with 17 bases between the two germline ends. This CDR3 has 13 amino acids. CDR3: CASKEGGGREQYF. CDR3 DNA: TGTGCCAGCAAGGAAGGGGGCGGGAGAGAGCAGTACTTC.